This note documents a single TCR beta chain sequence. Measured with immunoSEQ multiplex PCR; TCRdb has only the in-frame clones, and not every one. Found here are under 45,000 clones, 70% to 90% of them singletons; the top ten hold 5.5%. This entry belongs to a study of sequential checkpoint blockade in melanoma. Treatment noted: randomized to nivolumab then ipilimumab (arm A) or the reverse (arm B). Sorted cells were live CD3+CD8+, lacking CD19 and CD56, from PBMCs. Sample: CD8+ T cells sorted from blood (inferred from file names), taken from a patient given nivolumab and ipilimumab in sequence. This receptor was taken from a human donor with melanoma.

DNA for the CDR3: TGTGCCAGCAGTTCCCTTACAGGGCCCTACGAGCAGTACTTC. This codes for CASSSLTGPYEQYF. The rearrangement uses TRBV28 and TRBJ2-7; TRBD1 is a possible D gene (6 bases). Per germline, CDR1 MDHEN and CDR2 SYDVKM. The CDR3 totals 14 residues. The V end was cut by 4 bases, the J end by 2 bases, with 12 bases between. Full variable domain (rest looked up from reference TRBV28 and TRBJ2-7): DVKVTQSSRYLVKRTGEKVFLECVQDMDHENMFWYRQDPGLGLRLIYFSYDVKMKEKGDIPEGYSVSREKKERFSLILESASTNQTSMYLCASSSLTGPYEQYFGPGTRLTVT.